This T cell receptor (beta chain) was retrieved from a study of blood T cell repertoires in COVID-19. Overall study context: Italy, Spain and the United States were the sources of the convalescent and acute COVID-19 samples. PBMCs, B-cell-depleted T cells, or T cells provided the cDNA or gDNA that made up the material.

In the authors' workflow: It was from reference gene primer amplification that nucleated cell counts were estimated. TCRdb keeps only in-frame clones here, not all; method: immunoSEQ multiplex PCR. V and J calls and clone size come straight from that table; D and trimming were deduced from the DNA. The profile shows some 180,000 clones, 75% to 80% of them singletons. The CDR3 is made up of 14 amino acids. Trimming shortened V by 5 bases and J by 7 bases, and 15 bases separated the two germline ends. Germline CDR1 and CDR2: MNHEY and SVGAGI. Specimen: peripheral blood. V and J are TRBV6-5 and TRBJ2-1; D is possibly TRBD2 (6 bases). The sequence was obtained from a woman between 45 and 65 years old with active or convalescent COVID-19. The CDR3 loop is CASSPRGLNNEQFF. The CDR3 nucleotides read TGTGCCAGCAGTCCAAGGGGACTTAATAATGAGCAGTTCTTC.